This T cell receptor (beta chain) was identified during a study of blood T cells in healthy people across ages. This CDR3 is built from 12 residues. V gave up 11 bases and J gave up 1 base, with 9 bases separating them. Looked up from germline, CDR1 is MNHNS and CDR2 is SASEGT. Regarding the study as a whole: Researchers judged that diversity estimates from one million T cells fell short of true values.

Then a second PCR, running about 7 to 11 cycles, was carried out with a sample-barcoded 5' primer and a J-beta primer mix. TCRdb re-derived calls from the 5' RACE reads in MiXCR, one entry per CDR3 protein. The sample includes 250,000 to 300,000 distinct CDR3 sequences, 27% of them seen just once. This clonotype was seen a few times. What it binds is not known. The sequenced material came from blood. The chain joins TRBV6-1 to TRBJ2-4; D is uncertain. This TCR was recovered from a woman aged 70-85 years in good health. CDR3 protein: CASPSAKNIQYF. CDR3 coding DNA: TGTGCCTCCCCATCGGCCAAAAACATTCAGTACTTC.